This is a list of T cell receptor beta chains from one sample in a study of beta chain features in type 1 diabetes. Profiled with immunoSEQ multiplex PCR; TCRdb holds only in-frame clones, not every one. The table shows 240,000 or so clones, with 25% to 35% occurring only once. Sequencing was carried out using central memory CD4+ T cells from blood. The source of these receptors is a man aged 30 to 39 in good health. Both conserved end residues are part of each CDR3. The D gene is left open where the match is weak. Clone size is not always given. Where it is, it says once, few, many or a class for expanded clones.

TRBV9	.	TRBJ2-3	15	.	CASSVEALGADTQYF	TGTGCCAGCAGCGTAGAAGCCTTGGGGGCAGATACGCAGTATTTT
TRBV5-1	.	TRBJ2-7	13	many	CASSLGQSYEQYF	TGCGCCAGCAGCTTGGGACAGTCCTACGAGCAGTACTTC
TRBV7-2	.	TRBJ2-1	15	.	CASSLDEGEYNEQFF	TGTGCCAGCAGCTTAGATGAGGGAGAGTACAATGAGCAGTTCTTC
TRBV6-5	TRBD1	TRBJ2-3	12	few	CASGLPGQTRYF	TGTGCCAGCGGCCTTCCGGGACAGACGCGGTATTTT
TRBV15	.	TRBJ2-7	14	medium-sized	CATSRDTRGHEQYF	TGTGCCACCAGCAGAGATACCAGGGGCCACGAGCAGTACTTC
TRBV13	TRBD2	TRBJ2-7	16	few	CASSLGASGILREQYF	TGTGCCAGCAGCTTAGGGGCTAGCGGGATACTACGAGAGCAGTACTTC
TRBV6-5	.	TRBJ1-2	12	few	CASRRFNYGYTF	TGTGCCAGCAGGAGGTTTAACTATGGCTACACCTTC
TRBV4-1	.	TRBJ2-3	15	few	CASSQAGTVADTQYF	TGCGCCAGCAGCCAAGCCGGGACTGTCGCAGATACGCAGTATTTT
TRBV6-5	.	TRBJ1-2	13	.	CASSYSWNYGYTF	TGTGCCAGCAGTTACTCGTGGAACTATGGCTACACCTTC
TRBV28	TRBD2	TRBJ2-3	14	many	CASSGTSGEDTQYF	TGTGCCAGCAGTGGGACTAGCGGAGAAGATACGCAGTATTTT
TRBV28	TRBD1	TRBJ2-7	14	.	CASSLRQGAYEQYF	TGTGCCAGCAGTCTGAGACAGGGTGCCTACGAGCAGTACTTC
TRBV5-4	.	TRBJ2-3	15	.	CASSLVGGHSDTQYF	TGTGCCAGCAGCTTGGTGGGGGGGCATTCAGATACGCAGTATTTT
TRBV7-2	.	TRBJ2-1	14	few	CASSPQAASNEQFF	TGTGCCAGCAGCCCCCAGGCGGCCAGCAATGAGCAGTTCTTC
TRBV10-3	.	TRBJ2-6	16	many	CATRRGNPSGANVLTF	TGTGCCACCCGTCGGGGGAACCCCTCTGGGGCCAACGTCCTGACTTTC
TRBV15	TRBD1	TRBJ2-2	20	.	CATSRDGGQGLAGNTGELFF	TGTGCCACCAGCAGAGATGGGGGACAGGGGCTAGCGGGCAACACCGGGGAGCTGTTTTTT
TRBV2	.	TRBJ1-6	11	few	CASGSTRPLHF	TGTGCCAGCGGTAGTACCCGACCCCTCCACTTT
TRBV7-9	.	TRBJ2-7	14	.	CASSTTNPRDEQYF	TGTGCCAGCAGCACTACCAACCCACGGGACGAGCAGTACTTC
TRBV9	.	TRBJ2-7	14	few	CASSPLATQGEQYF	TGTGCCAGCAGCCCTTTGGCGACCCAGGGCGAGCAGTACTTC
TRBV10-3	TRBD1	TRBJ2-7	14	few	CAISEGRGRDEQYF	TGTGCCATCAGTGAAGGCAGGGGGCGCGACGAGCAGTACTTC
TRBV2	.	TRBJ1-5	15	few	CASTLQPYSNQPQHF	TGTGCCAGCACACTGCAGCCCTATAGCAATCAGCCCCAGCATTTT
TRBV7-2	.	TRBJ1-5	15	few	CASSRTRGGNQPQHF	TGTGCCAGCAGCCGGACGAGGGGTGGCAATCAGCCCCAGCATTTT
TRBV14	.	TRBJ1-6	14	.	CASSPHRVNSPLHF	TGTGCCAGCAGCCCACACAGGGTTAATTCACCCCTCCACTTT
TRBV5-6	TRBD1	TRBJ1-5	15	.	CASSLGGTSNQPQHF	TGTGCCAGCAGCCTAGGGGGCACGAGCAATCAGCCCCAGCATTTT
TRBV28	.	TRBJ1-5	12	.	CASSSGGQPQHF	TGTGCCAGCAGTTCTGGGGGTCAGCCCCAGCATTTT
TRBV7-2	.	TRBJ2-1	17	.	CASSFRAWQGLDNEQFF	TGTGCCAGCAGCTTCCGCGCGTGGCAGGGCCTAGACAATGAGCAGTTCTTC
TRBV7-9	TRBD2	TRBJ2-3	13	few	CASSSSGADTQYF	TGTGCCAGCAGCTCTAGCGGTGCAGATACGCAGTATTTT
TRBV7-2	.	TRBJ2-7	12	.	CASSLVEVEQYF	TGTGCCAGCAGCTTAGTTGAGGTCGAGCAGTACTTC
TRBV6-1	.	TRBJ2-1	12	.	CASMIGPAGQFF	TGTGCCAGCATGATCGGACCGGCGGGGCAGTTCTTC
TRBV7-8	TRBD1	TRBJ1-5	15	.	CASSYQGASNQPQHF	TGTGCCAGCAGCTACCAGGGGGCGAGCAATCAGCCCCAGCATTTT
TRBV9	.	TRBJ2-1	15	.	CASSPRESLYNEQFF	TGTGCCAGCAGCCCACGGGAGAGCCTCTACAATGAGCAGTTCTTC
TRBV7-9	.	TRBJ2-7	14	.	CASSPGAHWSEQYF	TGTGCCAGCAGCCCCGGAGCCCATTGGTCCGAGCAGTACTTC
TRBV29-1	.	TRBJ2-5	12	.	CSVEGGGWAQYF	TGCAGCGTTGAAGGGGGTGGGTGGGCCCAGTACTTC
TRBV7-8	.	TRBJ2-5	14	.	CASSSGSPQETQYF	TGTGCCAGCAGCTCTGGGTCCCCCCAAGAGACCCAGTACTTC
TRBV14	TRBD2	TRBJ2-7	14	.	CASSRLAGDHEQYF	TGTGCCAGCAGCCGACTAGCGGGAGACCACGAGCAGTACTTC
TRBV18	TRBD1	TRBJ2-6	18	.	CASSLPGTGTSGANVLTF	TGTGCCAGCTCACTCCCCGGGACAGGGACCTCTGGGGCCAACGTCCTGACTTTC
TRBV10-3	.	TRBJ1-4	15	.	CAISANLATNEKLFF	TGTGCCATCAGTGCAAACCTCGCAACTAATGAAAAACTGTTTTTT
TRBV4-1	.	TRBJ1-1	11	few	CATTSNTEAFF	TGCGCCACGACGTCGAACACTGAAGCTTTCTTT
TRBV4-3	.	TRBJ1-3	15	few	CASSQVRAGGNTIYF	TGCGCCAGCAGCCAAGTACGGGCAGGCGGAAACACCATATATTTT
TRBV30	.	TRBJ1-1	12	.	CAWSVFDGEAFF	TGTGCCTGGAGTGTGTTTGACGGGGAAGCTTTCTTT
TRBV7-2	.	TRBJ1-1	12	few	CASSLKNTEAFF	TGTGCCAGCAGCTTGAAGAACACTGAAGCTTTCTTT
TRBV7-2	TRBD2	TRBJ2-7	14	few	CASTHGDREGEQYF	TGTGCCAGCACCCACGGGGATAGGGAGGGCGAGCAGTACTTC
TRBV6-5	.	TRBJ2-7	15	few	CASSYSVAGTYEQYF	TGTGCCAGCAGTTACTCGGTGGCAGGCACCTACGAGCAGTACTTC
TRBV30	.	TRBJ1-2	14	.	CAWSVPGAGYGYTF	TGTGCCTGGAGTGTACCCGGAGCTGGTTATGGCTACACCTTC
TRBV5-4	TRBD1	TRBJ2-7	14	.	CASSPRDRVNEQYF	TGTGCCAGCAGCCCCCGGGACAGGGTCAACGAGCAGTACTTC
TRBV5-1	.	TRBJ2-6	15	.	CASSLESSGANVLTF	TGCGCCAGCAGCTTGGAGTCCTCTGGGGCCAACGTCCTGACTTTC
TRBV6-5	.	TRBJ2-2	15	.	CASSYGAPGTGELFF	TGTGCCAGCAGTTATGGGGCTCCAGGCACCGGGGAGCTGTTTTTT
TRBV18	.	TRBJ2-7	15	large	CASSPSAVGSYEQYF	TGTGCCAGCTCACCTTCCGCAGTGGGGAGCTACGAGCAGTACTTC
TRBV29-1	.	TRBJ2-5	11	few	CSVNLRETQYF	TGCAGCGTTAATCTCCGGGAGACCCAGTACTTC
TRBV23-1	TRBD1	TRBJ1-1	11	many	CASTPRGEAFF	TGCGCCAGCACTCCCAGGGGGGAGGCTTTCTTT
TRBV7-2	.	TRBJ2-3	14	few	CASSLWGTPDTQYF	TGTGCCAGCAGCTTGTGGGGGACTCCAGATACGCAGTATTTT
TRBV9	TRBD2	TRBJ2-2	16	.	CASSVQTSPNTGELFF	TGTGCCAGCAGCGTTCAGACTAGCCCGAACACCGGGGAGCTGTTTTTT
TRBV19	TRBD1	TRBJ2-6	15	.	CASSSTGTGANVLTF	TGTGCCAGTAGTTCGACAGGGACCGGGGCCAACGTCCTGACTTTC
TRBV27	TRBD1	TRBJ1-6	15	few	CASSVQGGYNSPLHF	TGTGCCAGCAGTGTCCAGGGGGGTTATAATTCACCCCTCCACTTT
TRBV18	.	TRBJ2-7	12	.	CASSPQTAEQYF	TGTGCCAGCTCACCACAGACAGCCGAGCAGTACTTC
TRBV7-2	.	TRBJ2-3	15	.	CASSAPGTRTDTQYF	TGTGCCAGCAGCGCACCCGGGACGCGCACAGATACGCAGTATTTT
TRBV6-5	.	TRBJ2-2	14	.	CASRLQGNTGELFF	TGTGCCAGCAGATTACAGGGGAACACCGGGGAGCTGTTTTTT
TRBV15	TRBD1	TRBJ2-1	14	many	CATSSGGTGNEQFF	TGTGCCACCAGCAGCGGGGGGACAGGGAATGAGCAGTTCTTC
TRBV2	.	TRBJ1-1	12	few	CASSALGPEAFF	TGTGCCAGCAGTGCCCTCGGGCCTGAAGCTTTCTTT
TRBV30	.	TRBJ1-1	14	.	CAWSVHGKNTEAFF	TGTGCCTGGAGTGTGCATGGGAAGAACACTGAAGCTTTCTTT